Listed below are T cell receptor beta chains from one sample, sequenced in a study of graft-versus-host responses after intestinal transplantation. Libraries were prepared by immunoSEQ multiplex PCR; TCRdb keeps only in-frame clonotypes and omits some of them. The sample holds some 12,000 clones; 80% to 90% are singletons and the top ten take 45% to 55%. Material: PBMCs, obtained approximately 120 days after transplant. These receptors were obtained from a human patient who received an intestinal transplant, so some T cells may come from the graft donor. CDR3s include the opening cysteine and the closing phenylalanine or tryptophan.

>TRBV6-5|TRBJ2-7
CASSSGTGSTYEQYF
>TRBV6-1|TRBJ2-3
CASSEGHGREKDTQYF
>TRBV5-1|TRBJ2-1
CASSASSTGLFNEQFF
>TRBV9|TRBJ2-5
CASSVDGGDQETQYF
>TRBV2|TRBJ2-1
CASTEGRGPSYNEQFF
>TRBV19|TRBJ2-1
CASSIGGGYNEQFF
>TRBV9|TRBJ2-7
CASSGGTSGYEQYF
>TRBV11-2|TRBJ2-1
CASRPGLAGYNEQFF
>TRBV5-6|TRBJ2-7
CASSDWTGWRLYNEQYF
>TRBV5-1|TRBJ2-7
CASSDKAGSYEQYF
>TRBV27|TRBJ1-5
CASSLAPSQPQHF
>TRBV5-4|TRBJ2-2
CASSGWTGELFF
>TRBV6-5|TRBJ2-1
CASSYSQGDEQFF
>TRBV11-2|TRBJ2-7
CASSLDILRVGVHEQYF
>TRBV6-5|TRBJ1-1
CASRDSENTEAFF
>TRBV4-1|TRBJ2-2
CASSQDEETGGLFF
>TRBV11-3|TRBJ2-1
CASSQIAGVSSYNEQFF
>TRBV5-6|TRBJ2-7
CASSSWTGGTEQYF
>TRBV22-1|TRBJ2-6
CPGRLGSEQSRANVLTF
>TRBV6-6|TRBJ2-7
CASSRASKQYF
>TRBV5-1|TRBJ1-4
CASSLGGQVGATNEKLFF
>TRBV7-3|TRBJ2-1
CASSLYRLAGGGNEQFF
>TRBV6-4|TRBJ2-1
CASSPTSGIPHEQFF
>TRBV6-5|TRBJ1-2
CASSYEGRNYGYTF